This TCR beta chain was documented in a study of blood T cell repertoires in COVID-19. Study-wide context: The study drew acute and convalescent COVID-19 samples from the United States, Italy and Spain. T cells, B-cell-depleted T cells, or PBMCs supplied cDNA or gDNA.

In the source study's methods: Amplified reference gene primers provided the basis for estimating nucleated cell counts. Assay: immunoSEQ multiplex PCR; the TCRdb copy retains only in-frame clones and omits some. V, J and clone size reflect that table, while D and trimming were determined from the DNA. The sample lists nearly 200,000 clones; around four fifths were seen once. Germline V gene lookup returns CDR1 MNHEY and CDR2 SVGAGI. The CDR3 sequence is 16 residues long. V dropped 2 bases and J dropped 4; count of bases not matched to a gene: 7. Sequenced input: peripheral blood. V gene TRBV6-5 combines with J gene TRBJ1-2; TRBD1 aligns across 10 bases. The sequence was collected from a human donor with acute or convalescent COVID-19. The donor label of this sample is uncertain. CDR3 protein: CASSYGMGQGFYGYTF. The CDR3 region has the DNA TGTGCCAGCAGTTACGGGATGGGACAGGGGTTCTATGGCTACACCTTC.